The next 26 T cell receptor beta chains were all read from a single sample in a study of cytomegalovirus exposure and HLA in healthy donors. PCR was performed using 60 Vbeta and 13 Jbeta primers. Sequenced by immunoSEQ multiplex PCR; TCRdb stores in-frame clones only, minus some. The data show some 140,000 clones, with about three quarters seen just once and less than 1.5% held by the top ten. The sample consisted of PBMCs. These TCRs come from a male donor in good health and CMV-seropositive.

This clone was detected only once. The V gene is TRBV7-3, the J gene TRBJ2-2; 7 positions match TRBD1. The V segment lost 6 bases and the J segment 4 bases; nucleotides outside the gene matches: 8. This CDR3 comprises 15 residues. CDR1 SGHTA and CDR2 FQGTGA come from the germline V gene. The CDR3: CASSKDRDSTGELFF. The CDR3 coding sequence is TGTGCCAGCAGTAAAGACAGGGATAGCACCGGGGAGCTGTTTTTT. The full variable domain, with the rest looked up from reference TRBV7-3 and TRBJ2-2, is GAGVSQTPSNKVTEKGKYVELRCDPISGHTALYWYRQSLGQGPEFLIYFQGTGAADDSGLPNDRFFAVRPEGSVSTLKIQRTERGDSAVYLCASSKDRDSTGELFFGEGSRLTVL.

The genes are TRBV7-6 and TRBJ2-1, with 8 bases that match TRBD1. Looked up from germline, CDR1 is SGHVS and CDR2 is FNYEAQ. J gave up 1 base and V 2 bases, and 4 bases lay outside the gene matches. CDR3 length equals 16 residues. CDR3 sequence: CASSLTGGNSYNEQFF. The CDR3 DNA reads as TGTGCCAGCAGCTTAACAGGGGGAAATTCCTACAATGAGCAGTTCTTC. Looking up the rest from reference TRBV7-6 and TRBJ2-1 gives the full variable domain: GAGVSQSPRYKVTKRGQDVALRCDPISGHVSLYWYRQALGQGPEFLTYFNYEAQQDKSGLPNDRFSAERPEGSISTLTIQRTEQRDSAMYRCASSLTGGNSYNEQFFGPGTRLTVL.

The genes are TRBV7-9 and TRBJ2-3; D is unresolved. This CDR3 region has 11 residues. CDR1 SEHNR and CDR2 FQNEAQ come from the germline V gene (reference sequence). V lost 3 bases, J lost 6 bases, and 4 bases lay in between. DNA of the CDR3: TGTGCCAGCAGCTTTAGTGATACGCAGTATTTT. The encoded protein is CASSFSDTQYF.

V gene TRBV29-1 combines with J gene TRBJ2-1; D is perhaps TRBD2 (5 bases). CDR1 SQVTM and CDR2 ANQGSEA come from the germline V gene. The CDR3 has 15 amino acids. The V end lost 0 bases, the J end lost 4 bases, and 13 bases lay between the germline ends. CDR3 nucleotides: TGCAGCGTTGAAGATACCCGCGGGCCTTACAATGAGCAGTTCTTC. This translates into CSVEDTRGPYNEQFF.

On this clone itself: One end of the junction does not line up with germline, which may come from a read error. The chain employs TRBV7-7 and TRBJ2-2, with 10 bases lining up with TRBD2. The germline V gene encodes CDR1 SSHAT and CDR2 FNYEAQ (reference sequence). The CDR3 spans 16 residues. The CDR3 DNA follows: TGTGCTAGCAGCGTTAGTGGGACTAGCGTTCCCGGGGAGCTGTTTTTT. It encodes CASSVSGTSVPGELFF.

The genes are TRBV9 and TRBJ1-2; D may be TRBD1 (6 bases). Germline values: CDR1 SGDLS, CDR2 YYNGEE. This CDR3 has 14 amino acids. V shed 0 bases and J shed 5 bases, with 11 bases lying between them. CDR3 bases: TGTGCCAGCAGCGTAGCTGGGGGCGGGTATGGCTACACCTTC. The encoded protein is CASSVAGGGYGYTF.

J is TRBJ2-7 and V is TRBV27, with 8 bases aligning to TRBD2. The length of the CDR3 is 16 residues. Unmatched junction bases numbered 13, after V lost 6 bases and J lost 3 bases. Germline CDR1 reads MNHEY; CDR2 reads SMNVEV (reference sequence). The CDR3 DNA reads TGTGCCAGCAGCCTGAGGAGCGGGAGTTTAGTCTACGAGCAGTACTTC. As protein: CASSLRSGSLVYEQYF.

The chain carries TRBV9 and TRBJ2-7; 10 bases map to TRBD1. Germline CDR1 is SGDLS and CDR2 is YYNGEE. V was pared by 3 bases and J by 11 bases, with 11 bases of the junction left unmatched. The CDR3 spans 14 residues. CDR3 protein: CASSARDRGSAKYF. The CDR3 region has the DNA TGTGCCAGCAGCGCCCGGGACAGGGGCAGTGCAAAGTACTTC. The full variable domain, with the rest looked up from reference TRBV9 and TRBJ2-7, is DSGVTQTPKHLITATGQRVTLRCSPRSGDLSVYWYQQSLDQGLQFLIQYYNGEERAKGNILERFSAQQFPDLHSELNLSSLELGDSALYFCASSARDRGSAKYFGPGTRLTVT.

This sequence joins TRBV9 and TRBJ2-1, with TRBD2 identical over 9 bases. The CDR3 spans 19 residues. V trimming: 3 bases; J trimming: 10 bases; junction bases outside the gene matches: 23. CDR1 is SGDLS, CDR2 YYNGEE, per germline. CDR3 DNA sequence: TGTGCCAGCAGCGCCGGGACTAGCCTCGCAACAGCCTATGTCGGGGAGCAGTTCTTC. It is translated as CASSAGTSLATAYVGEQFF.

In this sample, this clone turned up once. CDR3: CASSSNRNQPQHF. The DNA of the CDR3 is TGTGCCAGCAGCTCTAACAGAAATCAGCCCCAGCATTTT. This chain uses TRBV7-9 with TRBJ1-5; D remains ambiguous. CDR1 SEHNR and CDR2 FQNEAQ come from the germline V gene (reference sequence). The CDR3 length is 13 residues. V gave up 4 bases and J gave up 4 bases, with 8 bases separating them.

Note on this clone: Within the sample, other DNA sequences also encode this same CDR3. The chain couples TRBV7-6 to TRBJ2-2; TRBD2 matches at 8 bases. CDR3 length equals 18 residues. J lost 3 bases, V lost 5 bases, and 14 bases had no gene match. Per germline, CDR1 SGHVS and CDR2 FNYEAQ. CDR3 protein: CASSARPGTRTYTGELFF. The DNA for the CDR3 is TGTGCCAGCAGCGCCAGACCCGGGACTAGGACCTACACCGGGGAGCTGTTTTTT.

The chain joins TRBV9 to TRBJ2-1; the D gene is possibly TRBD2 (5 bases). Per germline, CDR1 SGDLS and CDR2 YYNGEE. Trimming removed 0 bases from V and 2 bases from J, with 18 bases in between. The CDR3 totals 18 residues. The CDR3 bases are TGTGCCAGCAGCGTAGATGAAGAAGTAGCGTCTGCCTACAATGAGCAGTTCTTC. Its translation: CASSVDEEVASAYNEQFF.

This clone occurred once. The chain joins TRBV18 to TRBJ1-6; the D gene is possibly TRBD1 (6 bases). Trimming took 6 bases from V and 7 from J, leaving 10 bases between them. The CDR3 length is 13 residues. CDR1 is KGHSH and CDR2 is LQKENI in the germline V gene. CDR3 DNA sequence: TGTGCCAGCTCTGGACAGAAAAATTCACCCCTCCACTTT. It specifies CASSGQKNSPLHF.

The V and J genes are TRBV7-2 and TRBJ1-2; D is uncertain. V was clipped by 5 bases and J by 1 base, with 11 bases between them. The germline V gene has CDR1 SGHTA and CDR2 FQGNSA. The CDR3 spans 14 residues. The CDR3 bases are TGTGCCAGCAGCCCCTACACGGGTAACTATGGCTACACCTTC. Its protein product is CASSPYTGNYGYTF.

This clone is a singleton in its sample. CDR3 DNA sequence: TGTGCCAGCAGCAGTGGACTAGCGGGCACAGATACGCAGTATTTT. Its protein product is CASSSGLAGTDTQYF. The rearrangement links TRBV7-9 to TRBJ2-3, with 10 bases that match TRBD2. After removal of 5 bases from V and 1 base from J, the junction contained 3 bases not matched to a gene. This CDR3 is 15 amino acids long. Germline V gives CDR1 SEHNR, CDR2 FQNEAQ (reference sequence).

The chain combines TRBV6-5 with TRBJ2-1; TRBD2 agrees at 10 bases. This CDR3 comprises 13 residues. The V gene end was trimmed by 6 bases and the J gene end by 9 bases; junction bases not matched to a gene: 5. Germline-derived CDR1 and CDR2 are MNHEY and SVGAGI. CDR3 sequence reads: CASSGTSDLEQFF. The CDR3 DNA is TGTGCCAGCAGCGGGACTAGCGATCTTGAGCAGTTCTTC.

V and J are TRBV6-6 and TRBJ2-3, with D possibly TRBD1 on 5 matching bases. Deletions cut 2 bases from V and 7 bases from J, with 16 bases between. The V gene's germline CDR1 is MNHNY and CDR2 SVGAGI (reference sequence). The CDR3 runs to 15 residues. The CDR3 reads CASSYVTGAGNTQYF. CDR3 nucleotides: TGTGCCAGCAGTTACGTAACTGGGGCAGGCAATACGCAGTATTTT.

This clone was observed a few times. In DNA form, the CDR3 reads TGTGCCAGCAGTTATCCGGGACAGGGGGCCTACGAGCAGTACTTC. Translating it yields CASSYPGQGAYEQYF. The chain uses TRBV6-5 and TRBJ2-7, with 11 bases lining up with TRBD1. CDR3 length: 15 amino acids. The V gene end was trimmed by 3 bases and the J gene end by 2 bases; junction bases not matched to a gene: 3. CDR1 is MNHEY, CDR2 SVGAGI, per germline.

The chain employs TRBV6-5 and TRBJ2-7, with a weak D call TRBD1 (7 bases). V was pared by 6 bases and J by 3 bases, with 15 bases between. This CDR3 region has 14 residues. Germline V lookup: CDR1 MNHEY, CDR2 SVGAGI. CDR3 loop: CASSPQGGDYEQYF. The CDR3 region has the DNA TGTGCCAGCAGCCCCCAGGGGGGCGACTACGAGCAGTACTTC.

The rearrangement joins TRBV28 to TRBJ1-2; D is uncertain. Germline V lookup: CDR1 MDHEN, CDR2 SYDVKM. Trimming took off 2 bases at V and 3 bases at J, with 7 bases between the two ends. This CDR3 is 13 amino acids long. The CDR3 protein is CASSLGRDYGYTF. CDR3 sequence (DNA): TGTGCCAGCAGTTTAGGGAGGGACTATGGCTACACCTTC.

In nucleotides, the CDR3 is TGTGCCAGCAGGACCGGGACAGGGTCATATGAGACCCAGTACTTC. This sequence encodes CASRTGTGSYETQYF. The J gene is TRBJ2-5, the V gene TRBV5-4; 9 bases are shared with TRBD1. J was trimmed by 5 bases and V by 5 bases; bases with no gene match: 10. The germline V gene has CDR1 SGHNT and CDR2 YYREEE (reference sequence). CDR3 length: 15 amino acids.

This clone has a handful of counts. The genes are TRBV7-9 and TRBJ2-3; D unresolved. Germline V gene sequence: CDR1 SEHNR, CDR2 FQNEAQ (reference sequence). The CDR3 is 13 amino acids. Trimming shortened V by 3 bases and J by 3 bases, and 7 bases separated the two germline ends. CDR3 DNA sequence: TGTGCCAGCAGCTTGGGCCCTACAGATACGCAGTATTTT. Residues: CASSLGPTDTQYF.

This rearrangement joins TRBV10-1 to TRBJ1-5, with D hard to call. Germline CDR1 is WNHNN and CDR2 is SYGVQD (reference sequence). Trimming left V 2 bases short and J 2 bases short, with 4 bases between. The CDR3 runs 13 residues. DNA for the CDR3: TGCGCCAGCAGTGAGGAGGGCAATCAGCCCCAGCATTTT. This gives the protein CASSEEGNQPQHF.

The V and J genes are TRBV6-5 and TRBJ2-7, with a tentative D call TRBD1 (6 bases). CDR1 is MNHEY, CDR2 SVGAGI, per germline. V lost 2 bases to trimming and J lost 4 bases, with 15 bases between them. This CDR3 has 15 residues. CDR3 bases: TGTGCCAGCAGTTACGGCCAGGGGTGGGCTTACGAGCAGTACTTC. Protein sequence: CASSYGQGWAYEQYF.

The rearrangement links TRBV7-9 to TRBJ1-3; possibly TRBD1 for D (6 bases). Looked up from germline, CDR1 is SEHNR and CDR2 is FQNEAQ (reference sequence). V gave up 6 bases and J gave up 2 bases, with 11 bases separating them. The CDR3 is made up of 14 amino acids. As DNA, the CDR3 is TGTGCCAGCAGGGAACAGGGAACTGGAAACACCATATATTTT. This sequence encodes CASREQGTGNTIYF.

The chain combines TRBV7-8 with TRBJ2-5; 8 positions agree with TRBD1. V trimming: 4 bases; J trimming: 4 bases; junction bases outside the gene matches: 2. The CDR3 is 13 residues long. Looked up from germline, CDR1 is SGHVS and CDR2 is FQNEAQ. The CDR3 loop reads CASSWTGRETQYF. CDR3 DNA: TGTGCCAGCAGCTGGACAGGGCGAGAGACCCAGTACTTC.